The present T cell receptor (beta chain) was sequenced within a study of T cells after yellow fever vaccination. CDR3 length equals 13 residues. The V and J ends lost 6 bases and 7 bases, in that order; junction bases with no gene match: 6. Germline assignment: CDR1 MNHEY and CDR2 SVGAGI. TCRdb independently ran MiXCR on the 5' RACE reads; one entry per CDR3 protein. The repertoire holds 150,000 to 200,000 distinct CDR3 sequences, with 11% as singletons. The receptor's source is a man aged 18 to 30 who received the YFV17D yellow fever vaccine. The chain is built from TRBV6-5 and TRBJ1-5, with TRBD1 matching over 7 bases. Sequences were derived from CD8+ T cells sorted from PBMCs, sampled 15 days after the yellow fever booster vaccination. The CDR3 DNA follows: TGTGCCAGCAGCTACGACAGGGAGCAGCCCCAGCATTTT. Protein sequence: CASSYDREQPQHF.